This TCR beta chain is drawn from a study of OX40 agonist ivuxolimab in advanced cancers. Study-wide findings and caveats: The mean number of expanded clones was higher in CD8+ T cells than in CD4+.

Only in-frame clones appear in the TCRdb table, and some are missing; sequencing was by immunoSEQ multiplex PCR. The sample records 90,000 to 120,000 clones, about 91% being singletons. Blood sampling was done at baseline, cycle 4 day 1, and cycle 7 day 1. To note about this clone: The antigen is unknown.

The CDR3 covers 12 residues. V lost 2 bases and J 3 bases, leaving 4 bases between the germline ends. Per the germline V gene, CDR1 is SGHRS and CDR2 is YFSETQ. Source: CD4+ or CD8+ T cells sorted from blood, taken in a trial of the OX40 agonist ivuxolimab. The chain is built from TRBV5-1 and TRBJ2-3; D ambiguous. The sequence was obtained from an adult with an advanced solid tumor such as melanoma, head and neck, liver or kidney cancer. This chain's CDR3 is CASSLQTDTQYF. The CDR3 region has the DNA TGCGCCAGCAGCTTACAGACAGATACGCAGTATTTT.